This TCR beta chain stems from a study of T cell responses to AZD1222 COVID-19 vaccine. The assay was immunoSEQ multiplex PCR, and TCRdb's table has in-frame clones only and misses some. This table has tens of thousands of clones, 90% to 95% appearing once. The CDR3 is made up of 16 amino acids. The V and J ends lost 4 bases and 9 bases, in that order; junction bases with no gene match: 11. The germline CDR1 and CDR2 sequences are SEHNR and FQNEAQ (reference sequence). This specimen was peripheral blood, taken 28 days after the second AZD1222 dose. This sequence was found in an adult who received the AZD1222 COVID-19 vaccine. The V gene is TRBV7-9, the J gene TRBJ2-1; 11 nucleotides agree with TRBD2. In DNA form, the CDR3 reads TGTGCCAGCAGCTCCCCGGGGGGAGGACTAGCGGGTGAGCAGTTCTTC. It specifies CASSSPGGGLAGEQFF.